Listed below are T cell receptor beta chains from one sample, sequenced in a study of vaccination effects on CD4 cells after COVID-19. The table came from immunoSEQ multiplex PCR; TCRdb's copy has only in-frame clones and leaves some out. Of tens of thousands of clones listed, around 76% are singletons. For these receptors, no antigen is known. Sequenced material: CD4+ T cells from PBMCs cultured without peptide, taken before COVID-19 vaccination. The source of these receptors is a human donor who received a COVID-19 vaccine. Both conserved end residues are part of each CDR3. A D gene is named only where the DNA matches it firmly. For some rows the clone size is stated as once, few or many, or as a class when expanded; others skip it.

clone_size j_call d_call v_call cdr3_nt cdr3_aa
- TRBJ1-4 - TRBV19 TGTGCCAGTGGCCCCGGGCGGCAGGGTGAAAAACTGTTTTTT CASGPGRQGEKLFF
once TRBJ1-2 - TRBV28 TGTGCCAGCAGTCCTTGGACAGTTGGACGTGCCTTC CASSPWTVGRAF
- TRBJ2-1 - TRBV19 TGTGCCAGTAGTATCGAAGGGTACAATGAGCAGTTCTTC CASSIEGYNEQFF
- TRBJ2-5 TRBD1 TRBV5-1 TGCGCCAGCAGCCGGGACAGAGAAGAGACCCAGTACTTC CASSRDREETQYF
- TRBJ1-1 - TRBV11-1 TGTGCCAGCAGCGTGATCCAGGGTAGCACTGAAGCTTTCTTT CASSVIQGSTEAFF
few TRBJ1-2 - TRBV9 TGTGCCAGCAGCGTAGACGGGGGGGCAGGCGGCCCTGGCTACACCTTC CASSVDGGAGGPGYTF
few TRBJ1-4 - TRBV10-3 TGTGCCACGAGTGAGGGTGGGAATGAAAAACTGTTTTTT CATSEGGNEKLFF
- TRBJ1-6 - TRBV18 TGTGCCAGCTCACCAAGGAGGGGGGTAGAGTCCCTCCACTTT CASSPRRGVESLHF
- TRBJ2-3 - TRBV7-2 TGTGCCAGCAGCTCCAACACAGATACGCAGTATTTT CASSSNTDTQYF
once TRBJ1-3 - TRBV6-5 TGTGCCAGCAGCAAACAAGCCCCAAACACCATATATTTT CASSKQAPNTIYF
few TRBJ2-2 TRBD2 TRBV6-5 TGTGCCAGCATTCTAGCGGGGGGGCTGACCGGGGAGCTGTTTTTT CASILAGGLTGELFF
- TRBJ2-3 - TRBV5-5 TGTGCCAGCAGCTTGAGTAGGGCGCCTAGCACAGATACGCAGTATTTT CASSLSRAPSTDTQYF
- TRBJ2-1 - TRBV2 TGTGCCAGCAGTGAAGGATCGTACAATGAGCAGTTCTTC CASSEGSYNEQFF
- TRBJ1-1 - TRBV10-2 TGCGCCAGCACCGAGACAGTCACGGGCACTGAAGCTTTCTTT CASTETVTGTEAFF
once TRBJ2-2 TRBD2 TRBV6-5 TGTGCCAGCAGTCAGGGACTAGCGGGAGGGGAGCTGTTTTTT CASSQGLAGGELFF
few TRBJ1-3 - TRBV30 TGTGCCTGGAGTGGTAACAGCCTTTCCGGAAACACCATATATTTT CAWSGNSLSGNTIYF
- TRBJ2-5 - TRBV4-3 TGCGCCAGCAGCCAAGATAGGGCGGGCGCCCGCCAAGAGACCCAGTACTTC CASSQDRAGARQETQYF
once TRBJ2-3 - TRBV6-2/TRBV6-3 TGTGCCAGCAGCCACCCGGACACGGATACGACGAGGGTCGCAGATACGCAGTATTTT CASSHPDTDTTRVADTQYF
- TRBJ2-2 - TRBV5-6 TGTGCCAGCAGCTTGTTGGGACAAGGAAACACCGGGGAGCTGTTTTTT CASSLLGQGNTGELFF
once TRBJ2-1 - TRBV6-4 TGTGCCAGCAGTCTGGGACCCAACGACAATGAGCAGTTCTTC CASSLGPNDNEQFF
- TRBJ1-5 - TRBV6-6 TGTGCCAGCAGTTACTCCGGACGGAATCAGCCCCAGCATTTT CASSYSGRNQPQHF
- TRBJ1-2 - TRBV5-1 TGCGCCAGCAGCTCAGACTTCTATGGCTACACCTTC CASSSDFYGYTF
few TRBJ1-5 - TRBV2 TGTGCCAGCAGTGATAGGGGTTACAATCAGCCCCAGCATTTT CASSDRGYNQPQHF
- TRBJ1-1 - TRBV18 TGTGCCAGCTCGCAGGACCGGGTCAGTAGCGGCACTGAAGCTTTCTTT CASSQDRVSSGTEAFF
- TRBJ2-1 TRBD2 TRBV9 TGTGCCAGCAGCGGGTGGTCCGGGACTAGCGGGGGGGCCTACAATGAGCAGTTCTTC CASSGWSGTSGGAYNEQFF
- TRBJ2-2 TRBD1 TRBV14 TGTGCCAGCAGCCGACAGGGTCAGATAAACACCGGGGAGCTGTTTTTT CASSRQGQINTGELFF
few TRBJ1-1 - TRBV5-4 TGTGCCAGCAGCTTGGCGGGACGGGACCCCACTGAAGCTTTCTTT CASSLAGRDPTEAFF
- TRBJ2-5 - TRBV6-5 TGTGCCAGCAGTTACAAGGGAGAGACCCAGTACTTC CASSYKGETQYF
- TRBJ1-2 TRBD1 TRBV2 TGTGCCAGCAGTGGTGACAGGGGGTTCTATGGCTACACCTTC CASSGDRGFYGYTF
once TRBJ2-3 TRBD1 TRBV12-5 TGTGCTAGTGGTGGGTGGACAGGGAATGTATTAGATACGCAGTATTTT CASGGWTGNVLDTQYF
- TRBJ1-6 - TRBV2 TGTGCCAGCCTCGGGGAGAGCTCCTATAATTCACCCCTCCACTTT CASLGESSYNSPLHF
- TRBJ2-1 TRBD1 TRBV7-2 TGTGCCAGCAGCGAGGGACAGGGATATTTACGGCAGTTCTTC CASSEGQGYLRQFF
- TRBJ1-6 - TRBV30 TGTGCCTGGAGTTCCCGGGGGAGCAAAGTTTCACCCCTCCACTTT CAWSSRGSKVSPLHF
- TRBJ2-2 TRBD1 TRBV6-4 TGTGCCAGCAGTAGACAGGGTACCGGGGAGCTGTTTTTT CASSRQGTGELFF
- TRBJ1-6 - TRBV2 TGTGCCAGCAGTGAAAGGCAGGCCACCCTACGTTTGAATTCACCCCTCCACTTT CASSERQATLRLNSPLHF
- TRBJ2-1 - TRBV19 TGTGCCAGTAGTAGGGTTGAGGGGGGAAAAGTTGAGCAGTTCTTC CASSRVEGGKVEQFF
- TRBJ2-6 - TRBV3-1/TRBV3-2 TGTGCCAGCAGCCTACAGGGCGCTGGGGCCAACGTCCTGACTTTC CASSLQGAGANVLTF
- TRBJ1-2 - TRBV20-1 TGCAGTGCTAGTTCTGCAGGTACGGACTATGGCTACACCTTC CSASSAGTDYGYTF
- TRBJ2-5 - TRBV5-1 TGCGCCAGCAGCTTCATACTACAGGTTCAAGAGACCCAGTACTTC CASSFILQVQETQYF
once TRBJ1-5 - TRBV6-1 TGTGCCAGCAGTGCCTCTTTCGGGGGCCCCGCTCAGCCCCAGCATTTT CASSASFGGPAQPQHF
- TRBJ1-1 - TRBV7-9 TGTGCCAGCAGCTTGAAAGGGGGAAACACTGAAGCTTTCTTT CASSLKGGNTEAFF
once TRBJ2-1 TRBD2 TRBV9 TGTGCCAGCAGCGGTTCTAGCGGGGGGGCCATCGGTAATGAGCAGTTCTTC CASSGSSGGAIGNEQFF